Many counts were recorded for the clone carrying this TCR beta chain. As yet, its antigen is unknown. The junction departs from germline at one end; a sequencing error may be responsible. This entry belongs to a study of early T cells in non-severe SARS-CoV-2 infection. A single record per CDR3 protein comes from TCRdb applying MiXCR to the 5' RACE reads. The profile shows around 83,000 distinct CDR3 sequences, about 12% of them singletons. Regarding the study as a whole: A preference for anti-spike CD8 responses marked VDJdb matching, which missed private and CD4 specificities.

This CDR3 has 15 residues. The germline V gene encodes CDR1 SGHTA and CDR2 FQGTGA. V gene TRBV7-3 combines with J gene TRBJ2-1, with 7 bases lining up with TRBD1. This clonotype was obtained from an adult who was a healthcare worker with PCR-confirmed SARS-CoV-2 infection or an uninfected control (not recorded which). The sample in question was whole blood, obtained at baseline. The CDR3 loop reads CASSLTGTAYNEQFF. CDR3 nucleotide sequence: TGTGCCAGCAGCCTAACCGGGACAGCATACAATGAGCAGTTCTTC.